These T cell receptor beta chains were read from a single sample in a study of a mutant IDH1 vaccine in newly diagnosed glioma. TCRdb keeps only in-frame clones here, not all; method: immunoSEQ multiplex PCR. The sample records approximately 26,000 clones, around 92% being singletons. The antigens for these receptors are not known. Source: PBMCs, taken from a glioma patient whose treatment included an IDH1 peptide vaccine. The receptors were sampled from a man between 18 and 35 years old with glioma. CDR3s include the opening cysteine and the closing phenylalanine or tryptophan. A D gene is named only where the DNA matches it firmly. Not all rows give a size; the values are once, few, many and, for expanded clones, a class.

D gene,J gene,V gene,clone size,CDR3 protein,CDR3 DNA
.,TRBJ1-1,TRBV28,few,CASTPRAWGTMNTEAFF,TGTGCCAGCACCCCTCGGGCATGGGGGACAATGAACACTGAAGCTTTCTTT
.,TRBJ2-1,TRBV6-5,.,CASMSGLEANEQFF,TGTGCCAGCATGTCGGGACTGGAGGCGAATGAGCAGTTCTTC
.,TRBJ2-1,TRBV4-1,.,CASSRNLGTSNEQFF,TGCGCCAGCAGCCGGAACCTCGGGACTTCCAATGAGCAGTTCTTC
TRBD2,TRBJ2-1,TRBV7-8,.,CASSPSGSTYNEQFF,TGTGCCAGCAGCCCTAGCGGGAGTACTTACAATGAGCAGTTCTTC
.,TRBJ2-4,TRBV29-1,once,CSVRDTGAKNIQYF,TGCAGCGTCCGGGACACCGGGGCCAAAAACATTCAGTACTTC
.,TRBJ2-7,TRBV14,.,CASSRSDQYYEQYF,TGTGCCAGCAGCCGATCGGACCAATACTACGAGCAGTACTTC
.,TRBJ1-1,TRBV6-5,once,CATRFRGANTEAFF,TGTGCCACACGCTTTCGGGGTGCCAACACTGAAGCTTTCTTT
.,TRBJ1-1,TRBV18,.,CASSPGAEAFF,TGTGCCAGCTCACCGGGGGCTGAAGCTTTCTTT
.,TRBJ2-3,TRBV28,few,CASRVFLGADTQYF,TGTGCCAGCAGAGTTTTCCTTGGGGCAGATACGCAGTATTTT
TRBD1,TRBJ2-3,TRBV5-1,.,CASSLWLRTGNTDTQYF,TGCGCCAGCAGCTTGTGGCTCCGGACAGGGAACACAGATACGCAGTATTTT
.,TRBJ2-6,TRBV30,.,CAWSELRVTGANVLTF,TGTGCCTGGAGTGAACTTCGGGTAACTGGGGCCAACGTCCTGACTTTC
TRBD2,TRBJ2-3,TRBV5-1,.,CASSRPGLAGADTQYF,TGCGCCAGCAGCCGTCCGGGACTAGCGGGAGCAGATACGCAGTATTTT
.,TRBJ2-7,TRBV20-1,.,CSALAAYEQYF,TGCAGTGCCTTAGCTGCCTACGAGCAGTACTTC
.,TRBJ1-5,TRBV30,.,CAWSNRDSSNQPQHF,TGTGCCTGGAGTAACAGGGATTCCAGCAATCAGCCCCAGCATTTT
.,TRBJ2-2,TRBV5-1,.,CASSLETAANTGELFF,TGCGCCAGCAGCTTGGAAACCGCCGCGAACACCGGGGAGCTGTTTTTT
.,TRBJ2-2,TRBV19,.,CASSIEGSIGELFF,TGTGCCAGTAGTATAGAGGGAAGTATCGGGGAGCTGTTTTTT
TRBD2,TRBJ2-7,TRBV29-1,.,CSVGASGSLSYEQYF,TGCAGCGTTGGGGCTAGCGGGAGTCTCTCCTACGAGCAGTACTTC
.,TRBJ2-1,TRBV2,.,CASKTVNEQFF,TGTGCCAGCAAGACAGTGAATGAGCAGTTCTTC
.,TRBJ1-2,TRBV20-1,.,CSASMNPGYTF,TGCAGTGCTAGTATGAATCCTGGCTACACCTTC
.,TRBJ1-1,TRBV9,once,CASNRGGNTEAFF,TGTGCCAGCAACCGGGGGGGGAACACTGAAGCTTTCTTT
TRBD2,TRBJ2-7,TRBV4-3,.,CASSPTSGSSYEQYF,TGCGCCAGCAGCCCGACTAGCGGGAGTTCCTACGAGCAGTACTTC
.,TRBJ1-2,TRBV29-1,.,CSVPRPNGYTF,TGCAGCGTTCCTAGGCCGAATGGCTACACCTTC
TRBD1,TRBJ1-2,TRBV7-2,.,CASSLDVTGANYGYTF,TGTGCCAGCAGCTTAGACGTCACAGGGGCCAACTATGGCTACACCTTC
TRBD2,TRBJ2-1,TRBV29-1,once,CSVVLAGNNEQFF,TGCAGCGTTGTTCTAGCGGGAAACAATGAGCAGTTCTTC
.,TRBJ2-5,TRBV27,.,CASSLGGGMGETQYF,TGTGCCAGCAGTTTAGGGGGCGGGATGGGAGAGACCCAGTACTTC
.,TRBJ2-7,TRBV30,.,CAWGVGGYEQYF,TGTGCCTGGGGGGTCGGGGGCTACGAGCAGTACTTC
.,TRBJ1-1,TRBV19,.,CATGRDPEAFF,TGTGCCACCGGTCGGGACCCTGAAGCTTTCTTT
.,TRBJ2-7,TRBV27,.,CASSLIGTPAYEQYF,TGTGCCAGCAGTTTGATCGGGACACCAGCCTACGAGCAGTACTTC
.,TRBJ2-2,TRBV28,.,CASRVEFTGELFF,TGTGCCAGCAGAGTGGAGTTCACCGGGGAGCTGTTTTTT
.,TRBJ2-2,TRBV6-6,.,CASLVTPNTGELFF,TGTGCCAGCCTGGTGACTCCTAACACCGGGGAGCTGTTTTTT
TRBD1,TRBJ1-1,TRBV4-1,.,CASSRDRTNTEAFF,TGCGCCAGCAGCAGGGACAGGACGAACACTGAAGCTTTCTTT
.,TRBJ1-1,TRBV7-2,.,CASSLTREGRAEAFF,TGTGCCAGCAGCCTAACTAGGGAGGGAAGGGCTGAAGCTTTCTTT
TRBD2,TRBJ2-2,TRBV5-5,few,CASSLLGTSGTGELFF,TGTGCCAGCAGCTTGTTGGGGACTAGCGGGACCGGGGAGCTGTTTTTT
.,TRBJ1-2,TRBV29-1,.,CSGGEGLNYGYTF,TGCAGCGGCGGCGAGGGGCTTAACTATGGCTACACCTTC
.,TRBJ2-5,TRBV5-1,.,CASSLGDWQETQYF,TGCGCCAGCAGCTTGGGAGACTGGCAAGAGACCCAGTACTTC
TRBD2,TRBJ2-7,TRBV28,.,CASRVGGGGTYEQYF,TGTGCCAGCAGGGTCGGGGGGGGAGGGACTTACGAGCAGTACTTC
.,TRBJ2-7,TRBV19,.,CASSPTADASYEQYF,TGTGCCAGTAGTCCAACAGCCGATGCTAGCTACGAGCAGTACTTC
.,TRBJ2-7,TRBV18,.,CASSPRDLMTYEQYF,TGTGCCAGCTCACCCCGGGACTTGATGACCTACGAGCAGTACTTC
.,TRBJ1-1,TRBV9,.,CASSVELNTEAFF,TGTGCCAGCAGCGTAGAGTTGAACACTGAAGCTTTCTTT
.,TRBJ1-1,TRBV6-1,.,CASSERQTMNTEAFF,TGTGCCAGCAGTGAGAGACAGACCATGAACACTGAAGCTTTCTTT
TRBD2,TRBJ2-1,TRBV7-2,.,CASSSNPSGDWVYEQFF,TGTGCCAGCAGCTCCAACCCTAGCGGCGACTGGGTTTATGAGCAGTTCTTC
.,TRBJ2-6,TRBV30,.,CAWSVLPSGANVLTF,TGTGCCTGGAGTGTACTGCCGTCTGGGGCCAACGTCCTGACTTTC
TRBD1,TRBJ1-1,TRBV10-2,.,CASFPGDSSNTEAFF,TGCGCCAGCTTCCCCGGGGACAGCTCGAACACTGAAGCTTTCTTT
.,TRBJ2-5,TRBV20-1,few,CSALYQETQYF,TGCAGTGCCTTGTACCAAGAGACCCAGTACTTC
.,TRBJ2-7,TRBV21-1,.,CASSFLRDGTYEQYF,TGTGCCAGCAGCTTCCTGAGGGACGGGACCTACGAGCAGTACTTC
TRBD1,TRBJ1-2,TRBV7-9,.,CASSLVSGQAYYGYTF,TGTGCCAGCAGCTTAGTCTCGGGACAGGCGTACTATGGCTACACCTTC
.,TRBJ2-7,TRBV28,.,CASSWTGTSSSYEQYF,TGTGCCAGCAGTTGGACCGGGACGTCCAGCTCCTACGAGCAGTACTTC
.,TRBJ1-6,TRBV9,.,CASSVGNRDGSPLHF,TGTGCCAGCAGCGTGGGGAACAGGGATGGATCACCCCTCCACTTT
.,TRBJ2-5,TRBV2,.,CASSGGTVGETQYF,TGTGCCAGCAGTGGGGGGACGGTAGGGGAGACCCAGTACTTC
.,TRBJ2-7,TRBV6-1,.,CASSPGLTYEQYF,TGTGCCAGCAGCCCGGGTCTTACCTACGAGCAGTACTTC
TRBD2,TRBJ2-1,TRBV4-2,.,CASSQDREGYNEQFF,TGTGCCAGCAGCCAAGATCGGGAGGGCTACAATGAGCAGTTCTTC